Below, one TCR beta chain is given with its context. V shed 5 bases and J shed 4 bases, with 21 bases lying between them. The CDR3 extends over 16 amino acids. Germline CDR1 reads SGHTS; CDR2 reads YDEGEE. This sample was included in a study of blood T cell repertoires in COVID-19. Across the study: There were acute and convalescent COVID-19 samples, and they came from the United States, Italy and Spain. In each case, the material was cDNA or gDNA derived from T cells, B-cell-depleted T cells, or PBMCs.

Per the authors' pipeline: Cell counts per sample came from amplifying reference gene primers. Using immunoSEQ multiplex PCR, the repertoire was profiled, and TCRdb retains in-frame clones only, with some absent. V and J calls and clone size are copied from that table; D and trimming were computed from the DNA. The data show roughly 140,000 clones, with about four fifths seen just once and 7% to 10% held by the top ten. V is TRBV5-8 and J is TRBJ1-2, with a tentative D call TRBD1 (6 bases). The sequence came from a human donor in a cohort sampled during active COVID-19. The material sequenced was peripheral blood. The CDR3 sequence: CASRVTPDRGPYGYTF. Here the CDR3 DNA reads TGTGCCAGCAGAGTGACACCGGACAGAGGACCCTATGGCTACACCTTC.